This T cell receptor (beta chain) was obtained from a study of shared clonotypes between healthy human individuals. Study-level findings and limits: There were few donors, and this limited the genetic and exposure-history diversity represented. Clonotypes not shared had lower generation probabilities than those common to all four donors.

Researchers partitioned CD4+ cells into CD45RA+ naive and CD45RA-negative memory subsets. The repertoire was sequenced with immunoSEQ multiplex PCR; TCRdb's copy has only in-frame clones and lacks some. The repertoire consists of 1.4 million or so clones, with around 98.5% occurring once and the leading ten covering approximately 0.4%. In its sample, this clone was seen a few times. What it binds is unknown. The sample consisted of naive CD4+ T cells sorted from blood. Described subset: CD45RA+ positively selected. This sequence was found in a man aged 30 to 45 in good health.

DNA of the CDR3: TGCGCCAGCAGTTACCGGGACGCAGAAAACATTCAGTACTTC. Translated, it gives CASSYRDAENIQYF. This chain joins TRBV5-1 and TRBJ2-4; either TRBD1 or TRBD2 may supply D (5 bases each). From germline, CDR1 is SGHRS and CDR2 YFSETQ. The ends were cut back, 5 bases at V and 5 bases at J, with 14 bases in the middle. The CDR3 has 14 amino acids.